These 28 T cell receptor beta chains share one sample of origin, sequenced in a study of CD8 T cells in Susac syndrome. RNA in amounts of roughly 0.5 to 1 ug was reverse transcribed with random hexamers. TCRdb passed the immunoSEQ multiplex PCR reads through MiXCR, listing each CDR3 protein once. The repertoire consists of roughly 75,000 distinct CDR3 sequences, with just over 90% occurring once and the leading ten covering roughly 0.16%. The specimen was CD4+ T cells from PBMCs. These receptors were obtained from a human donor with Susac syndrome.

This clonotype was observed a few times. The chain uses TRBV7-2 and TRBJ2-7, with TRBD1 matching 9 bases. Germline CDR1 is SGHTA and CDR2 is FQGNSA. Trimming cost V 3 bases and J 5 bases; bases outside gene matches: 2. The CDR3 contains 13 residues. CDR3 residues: CASSLDRGDEQYF. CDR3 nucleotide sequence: TGTGCCAGCAGCTTGGACAGGGGCGACGAGCAGTACTTC.

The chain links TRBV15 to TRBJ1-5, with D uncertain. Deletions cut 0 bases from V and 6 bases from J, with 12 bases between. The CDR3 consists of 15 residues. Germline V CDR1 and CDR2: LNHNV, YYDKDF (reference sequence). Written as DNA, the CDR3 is TGTGCCACCAGCAGAGATAGCGGGCGGCCTCAGCCCCAGCATTTT. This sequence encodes CATSRDSGRPQPQHF.

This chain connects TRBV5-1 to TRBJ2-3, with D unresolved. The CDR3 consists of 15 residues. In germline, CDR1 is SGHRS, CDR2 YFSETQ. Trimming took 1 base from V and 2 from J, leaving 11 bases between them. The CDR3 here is CASSLLEPSTDTQYF. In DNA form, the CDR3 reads TGCGCCAGCAGCTTGCTCGAGCCTTCCACAGATACGCAGTATTTT.

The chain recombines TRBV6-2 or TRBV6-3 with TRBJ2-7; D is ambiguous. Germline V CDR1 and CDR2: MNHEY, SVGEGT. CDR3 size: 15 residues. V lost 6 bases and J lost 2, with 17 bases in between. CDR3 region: CASREYSSITYEQYF. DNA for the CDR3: TGTGCCAGCAGGGAGTACAGTTCAATTACCTACGAGCAGTACTTC.

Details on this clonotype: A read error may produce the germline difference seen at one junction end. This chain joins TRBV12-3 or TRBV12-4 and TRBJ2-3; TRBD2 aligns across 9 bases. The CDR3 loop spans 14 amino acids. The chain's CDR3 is CASSLAGRTDTQYF. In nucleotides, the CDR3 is TGTGCCAGCAGTCTAGCGGGGCGCACAGATACGCAGTATTTT.

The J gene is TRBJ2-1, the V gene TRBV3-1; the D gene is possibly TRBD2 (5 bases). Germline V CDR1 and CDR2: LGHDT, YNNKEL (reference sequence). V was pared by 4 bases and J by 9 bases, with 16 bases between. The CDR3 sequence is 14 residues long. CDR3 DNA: TGTGCCAGCAGCCCCCGGGAAGGTAACGGTGAGCAGTTCTTC. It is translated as CASSPREGNGEQFF.

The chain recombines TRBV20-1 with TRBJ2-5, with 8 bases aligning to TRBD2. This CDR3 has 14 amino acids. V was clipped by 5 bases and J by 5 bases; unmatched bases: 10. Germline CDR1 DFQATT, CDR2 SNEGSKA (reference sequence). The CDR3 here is CSAPTIAGRETQYF. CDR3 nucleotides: TGCAGTGCTCCCACAATAGCGGGGAGGGAGACCCAGTACTTC.

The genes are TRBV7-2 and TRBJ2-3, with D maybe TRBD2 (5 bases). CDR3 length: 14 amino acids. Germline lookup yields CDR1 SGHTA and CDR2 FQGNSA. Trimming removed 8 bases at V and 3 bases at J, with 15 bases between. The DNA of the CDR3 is TGTGCCAGCGGCCGATGGTCGGGAACAGATACGCAGTATTTT. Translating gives CASGRWSGTDTQYF. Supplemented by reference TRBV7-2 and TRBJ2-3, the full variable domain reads GAGVSQSPSNKVTEKGKDVELRCDPISGHTALYWYRQSLGQGLEFLIYFQGNSAPDKSGLPSDRFSAERTGGSVSTLTIQRTQQEDSAVYLCASGRWSGTDTQYFGPGTRLTVL.

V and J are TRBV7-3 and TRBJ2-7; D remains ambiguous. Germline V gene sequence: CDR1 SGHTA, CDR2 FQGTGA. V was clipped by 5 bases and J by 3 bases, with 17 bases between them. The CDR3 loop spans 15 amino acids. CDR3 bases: TGTGCCAGCAGCCTTAACCGGGTTCTAAACTACGAGCAGTACTTC. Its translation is CASSLNRVLNYEQYF.

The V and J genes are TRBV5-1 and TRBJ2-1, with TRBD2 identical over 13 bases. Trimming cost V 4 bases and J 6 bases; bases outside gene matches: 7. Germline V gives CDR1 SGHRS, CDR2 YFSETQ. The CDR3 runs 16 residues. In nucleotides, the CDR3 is TGCGCCAGCAGCCCGACTAGCGGGGGGCGCGCCAATGAGCAGTTCTTC. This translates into CASSPTSGGRANEQFF.

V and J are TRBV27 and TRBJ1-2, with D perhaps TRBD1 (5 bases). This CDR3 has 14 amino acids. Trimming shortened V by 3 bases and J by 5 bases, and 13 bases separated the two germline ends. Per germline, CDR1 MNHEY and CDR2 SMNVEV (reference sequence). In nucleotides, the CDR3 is TGTGCCAGCAGTTTGCGGGGGGGGTTTTATGGCTACACCTTC. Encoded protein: CASSLRGGFYGYTF.

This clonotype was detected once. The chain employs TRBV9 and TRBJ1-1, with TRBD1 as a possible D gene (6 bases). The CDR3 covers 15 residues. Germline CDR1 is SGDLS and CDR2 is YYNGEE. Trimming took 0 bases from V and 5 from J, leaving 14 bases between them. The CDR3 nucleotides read TGTGCCAGCAGCGTAGCGAAGGGGGGTGGTACTGAAGCTTTCTTT. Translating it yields CASSVAKGGGTEAFF.

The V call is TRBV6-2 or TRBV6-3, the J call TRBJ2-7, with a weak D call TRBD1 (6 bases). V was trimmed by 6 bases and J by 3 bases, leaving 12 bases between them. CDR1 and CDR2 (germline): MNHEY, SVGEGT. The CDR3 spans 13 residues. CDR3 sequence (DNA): TGTGCCAGCAGCCCCCGACAGGACTACGAGCAGTACTTC. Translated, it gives CASSPRQDYEQYF.

The CDR3 sequence is CASRPEYNEQFF. DNA for the CDR3: TGTGCCAGCAGGCCCGAGTACAATGAGCAGTTCTTC. The V call is TRBV12-3 or TRBV12-4, the J call TRBJ2-1, with D unresolved. The CDR3 length is 12 residues. V was trimmed by 6 bases and J by 4 bases, leaving 7 bases between them.

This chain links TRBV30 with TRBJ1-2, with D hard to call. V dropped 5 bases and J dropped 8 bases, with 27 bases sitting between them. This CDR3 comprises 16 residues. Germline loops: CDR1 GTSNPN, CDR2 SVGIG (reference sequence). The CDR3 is CAWGVRPGRPAAGYTF. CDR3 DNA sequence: TGTGCCTGGGGCGTCAGGCCTGGGCGTCCGGCGGCCGGCTACACCTTC.

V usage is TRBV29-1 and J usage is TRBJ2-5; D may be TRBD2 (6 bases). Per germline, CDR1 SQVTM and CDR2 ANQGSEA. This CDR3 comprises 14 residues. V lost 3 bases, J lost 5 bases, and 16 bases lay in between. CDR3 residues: CSVETGESYETQYF. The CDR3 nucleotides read TGCAGCGTTGAGACGGGGGAATCTTATGAGACCCAGTACTTC.

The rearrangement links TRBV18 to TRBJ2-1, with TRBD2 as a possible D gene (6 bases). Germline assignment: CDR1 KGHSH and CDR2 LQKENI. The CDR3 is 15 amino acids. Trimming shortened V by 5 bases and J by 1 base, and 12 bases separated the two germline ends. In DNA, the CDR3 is TGTGCCAGCTCAGTAGGGAGCGGGTCCTACAATGAGCAGTTCTTC. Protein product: CASSVGSGSYNEQFF. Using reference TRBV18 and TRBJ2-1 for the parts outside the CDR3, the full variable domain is NAGVMQNPRHLVRRRGQEARLRCSPMKGHSHVYWYRQLPEEGLKFMVYLQKENIIDESGMPKERFSAEFPKEGPSILRIQQVVRGDSAAYFCASSVGSGSYNEQFFGPGTRLTVL.

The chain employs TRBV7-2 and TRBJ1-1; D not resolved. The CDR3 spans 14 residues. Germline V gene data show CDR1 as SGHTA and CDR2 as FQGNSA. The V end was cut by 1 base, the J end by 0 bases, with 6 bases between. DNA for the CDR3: TGTGCCAGCAGCTTAGGGCCGGTGAACACTGAAGCTTTCTTT. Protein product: CASSLGPVNTEAFF. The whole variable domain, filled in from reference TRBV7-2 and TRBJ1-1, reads GAGVSQSPSNKVTEKGKDVELRCDPISGHTALYWYRQSLGQGLEFLIYFQGNSAPDKSGLPSDRFSAERTGGSVSTLTIQRTQQEDSAVYLCASSLGPVNTEAFFGQGTRLTVV.

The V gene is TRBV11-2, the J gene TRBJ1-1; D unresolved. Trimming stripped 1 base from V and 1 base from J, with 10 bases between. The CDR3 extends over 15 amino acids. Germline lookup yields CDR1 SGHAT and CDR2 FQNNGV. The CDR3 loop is CASSLGIGSNTEAFF. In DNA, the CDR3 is TGTGCCAGCAGCTTAGGTATTGGGTCGAACACTGAAGCTTTCTTT. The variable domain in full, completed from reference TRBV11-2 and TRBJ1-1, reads EAGVAQSPRYKIIEKRQSVAFWCNPISGHATLYWYQQILGQGPKLLIQFQNNGVVDDSQLPKDRFSAERLKGVDSTLKIQPAKLEDSAVYLCASSLGIGSNTEAFFGQGTRLTVV.

The CDR3 sequence: CSAHPGAGGYTF. The CDR3 DNA is TGCAGTGCCCACCCAGGGGCCGGAGGCTACACCTTC. The chain recombines TRBV20-1 with TRBJ1-2, with D possibly being TRBD1 (6 bases). This CDR3 spans 12 amino acids. V dropped 6 bases and J dropped 8 bases, with 16 bases sitting between them. Per germline, CDR1 DFQATT and CDR2 SNEGSKA (reference sequence).

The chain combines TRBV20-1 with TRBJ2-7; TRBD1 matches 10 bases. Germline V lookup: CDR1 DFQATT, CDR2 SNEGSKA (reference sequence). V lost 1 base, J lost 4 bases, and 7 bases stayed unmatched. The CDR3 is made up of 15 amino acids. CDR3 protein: CSARAPTGGGYEQYF. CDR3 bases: TGCAGTGCTAGAGCCCCGACAGGGGGCGGGTACGAGCAGTACTTC.

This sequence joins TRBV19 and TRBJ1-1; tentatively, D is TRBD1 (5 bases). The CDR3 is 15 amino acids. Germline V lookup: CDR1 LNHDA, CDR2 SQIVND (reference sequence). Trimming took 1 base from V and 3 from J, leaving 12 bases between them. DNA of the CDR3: TGTGCCAGTAGTATAGGGACGGGACTCGACACTGAAGCTTTCTTT. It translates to CASSIGTGLDTEAFF.

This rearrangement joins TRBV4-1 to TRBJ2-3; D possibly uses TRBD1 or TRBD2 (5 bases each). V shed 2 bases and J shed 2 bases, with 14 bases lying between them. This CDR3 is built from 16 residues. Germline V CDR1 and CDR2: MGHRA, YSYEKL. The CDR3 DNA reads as TGCGCCAGCAGCCAACCGGGACGACGAAACACAGATACGCAGTATTTT. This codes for CASSQPGRRNTDTQYF.

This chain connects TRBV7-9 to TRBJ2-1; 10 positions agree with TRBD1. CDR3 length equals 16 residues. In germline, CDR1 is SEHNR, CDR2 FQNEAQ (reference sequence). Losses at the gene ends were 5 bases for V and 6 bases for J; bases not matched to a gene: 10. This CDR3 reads CASSPAGTGVRNEQFF. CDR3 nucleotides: TGTGCCAGCAGCCCGGCCGGGACAGGGGTGCGCAATGAGCAGTTCTTC. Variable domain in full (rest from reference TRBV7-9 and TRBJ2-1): DTGVSQNPRHKITKRGQNVTFRCDPISEHNRLYWYRQTLGQGPEFLTYFQNEAQLEKSRLLSDRFSAERPKGSFSTLEIQRTEQGDSAMYLCASSPAGTGVRNEQFFGPGTRLTVL.

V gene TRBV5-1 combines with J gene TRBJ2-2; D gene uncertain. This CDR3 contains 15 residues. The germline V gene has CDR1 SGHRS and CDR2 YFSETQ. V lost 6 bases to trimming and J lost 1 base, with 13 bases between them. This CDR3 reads CASTKAGQNTGELFF. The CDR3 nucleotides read TGCGCCAGCACAAAGGCAGGCCAGAACACCGGGGAGCTGTTTTTT.

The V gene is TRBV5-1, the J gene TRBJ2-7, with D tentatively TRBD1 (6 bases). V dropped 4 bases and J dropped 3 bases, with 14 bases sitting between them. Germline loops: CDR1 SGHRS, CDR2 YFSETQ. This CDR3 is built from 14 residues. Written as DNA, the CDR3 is TGCGCCAGCAGCCTAACAGGACAGATCTACGAGCAGTACTTC. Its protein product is CASSLTGQIYEQYF.

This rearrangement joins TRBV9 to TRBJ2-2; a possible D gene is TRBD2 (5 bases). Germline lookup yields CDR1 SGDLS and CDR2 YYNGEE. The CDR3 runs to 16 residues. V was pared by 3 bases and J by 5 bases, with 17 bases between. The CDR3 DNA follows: TGTGCCAGCAGCGGCCAGCTAGGTAGAGGGACCGGGGAGCTGTTTTTT. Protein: CASSGQLGRGTGELFF.

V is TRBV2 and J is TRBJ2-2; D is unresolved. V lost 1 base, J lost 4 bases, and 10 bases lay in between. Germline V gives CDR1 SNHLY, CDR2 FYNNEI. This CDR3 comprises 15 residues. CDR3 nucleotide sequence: TGTGCCAGCAGTGAAGGGGTCTGGGGCACCGGGGAGCTGTTTTTT. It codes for CASSEGVWGTGELFF.